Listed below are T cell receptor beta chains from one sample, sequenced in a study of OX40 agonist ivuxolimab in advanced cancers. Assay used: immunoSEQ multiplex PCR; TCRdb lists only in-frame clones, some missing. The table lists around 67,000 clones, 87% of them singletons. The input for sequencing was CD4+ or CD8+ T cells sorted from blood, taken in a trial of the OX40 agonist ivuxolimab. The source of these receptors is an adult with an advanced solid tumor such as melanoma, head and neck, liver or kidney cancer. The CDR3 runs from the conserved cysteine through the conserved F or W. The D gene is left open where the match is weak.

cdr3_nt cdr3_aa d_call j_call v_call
TGTGCCAGCAGCTCGACGCCCTCTCCGGCACGAGACACCATATATTTT CASSSTPSPARDTIYF - TRBJ1-3 TRBV7-9
TGTGCCAGTAGTACGGGCGCTATGGCGGGAGTAACGAATGAGCAGTTCTTC CASSTGAMAGVTNEQFF TRBD2 TRBJ2-1 TRBV19
TGTGCCAGCTCAGGGGACAGCGGTAACTATGGCTACACCTTC CASSGDSGNYGYTF TRBD1 TRBJ1-2 TRBV18
TGTGCCAGCAGCTTGAACCCTCGAGGGTCACCCCTCCACTTT CASSLNPRGSPLHF - TRBJ1-6 TRBV5-4
TGTGCCAGCAGCTTAGCGGCTACTAGCGGGGGGAAGTACGAGCAGTACTTC CASSLAATSGGKYEQYF TRBD2 TRBJ2-7 TRBV7-2
TGCGCCAGCAGCCAAGGACCGGGACAGCGTAACTATGGCTACACCTTC CASSQGPGQRNYGYTF TRBD1 TRBJ1-2 TRBV4-3
TGTGCCAGCAGCTTAGACAGGGGGCGCGTCTATGGCTACACCTTC CASSLDRGRVYGYTF TRBD1 TRBJ1-2 TRBV11-2
TGTGCCTGGAGCCCTGGCCCTTCCCAGTACTTC CAWSPGPSQYF - TRBJ2-5 TRBV30
TGTGCCAGTAGCTCCGGGCCCGGGGACAGATACACAGATACGCAGTATTTT CASSSGPGDRYTDTQYF TRBD1 TRBJ2-3 TRBV19
TGCAGCGTTAGAGGAATGCGGGGCACAGATACGCAGTATTTT CSVRGMRGTDTQYF - TRBJ2-3 TRBV29-1
TGTGCCAGCAGCCAAGGGGGTCACTATGGCTACACCTTC CASSQGGHYGYTF - TRBJ1-2 TRBV16
TGTGCCAGTAGTATAGATGCACGGGCCTCGGCCACCGGGGAGCTGTTTTTT CASSIDARASATGELFF - TRBJ2-2 TRBV19
TGCGCCAGTACAGTCTCGAACACCGGGGAGCTGTTTTTT CASTVSNTGELFF - TRBJ2-2 TRBV5-1
TGTGCCAGCAGCTTAGCCGGGACAGGGGTTAATGAAAAACTGTTTTTT CASSLAGTGVNEKLFF TRBD1 TRBJ1-4 TRBV7-2
TGTGCCAGTAGTATAACCCCCTCAGGGGCCGGGGAGCTGTTTTTT CASSITPSGAGELFF - TRBJ2-2 TRBV19
TGTGCCAGCAGCTTAGGGAGGTACAATGAGCAGTTCTTC CASSLGRYNEQFF - TRBJ2-1 TRBV11-2
TGTGCCAGCAACCCAGGGTCCTATGGCTACACCTTC CASNPGSYGYTF - TRBJ1-2 TRBV7-2
TGTGCCACCAGCAGGAGACAGGAGATCTATGGCTACACCTTC CATSRRQEIYGYTF - TRBJ1-2 TRBV15
TGCGCCAGCAGTGAGCCGGCCCGGAACAATGAGCAGTTCTTC CASSEPARNNEQFF - TRBJ2-1 TRBV10-1
TGTGCCAGCAGCTTGACTAGCGGGACAGAGACCCAGTACTTC CASSLTSGTETQYF TRBD2 TRBJ2-5 TRBV11-3
TGTGCCAGCAGTTGGAACCCCCGGGGCCAGACGGGTGAGCAGTTCTTC CASSWNPRGQTGEQFF - TRBJ2-1 TRBV6-5
TGTGCCAGCAGCCGCCGACTAGCGGGAGTGAGCTACGAGCAGTACTTC CASSRRLAGVSYEQYF TRBD2 TRBJ2-7 TRBV5-6
TGTGCCAGCAGCTTCCAGGGGGGGGGAGATACGCAGTATTTT CASSFQGGGDTQYF - TRBJ2-3 TRBV7-6